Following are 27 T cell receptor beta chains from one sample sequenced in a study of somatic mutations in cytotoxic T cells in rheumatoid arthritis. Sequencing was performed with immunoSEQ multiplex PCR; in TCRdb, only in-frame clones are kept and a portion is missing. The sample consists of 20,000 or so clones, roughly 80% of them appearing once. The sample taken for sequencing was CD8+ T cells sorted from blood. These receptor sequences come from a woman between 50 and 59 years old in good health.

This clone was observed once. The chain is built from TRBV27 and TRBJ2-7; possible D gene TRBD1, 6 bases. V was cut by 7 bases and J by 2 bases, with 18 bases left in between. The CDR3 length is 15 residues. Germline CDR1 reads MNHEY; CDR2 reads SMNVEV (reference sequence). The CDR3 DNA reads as TGTGCCAGCACCCCGGACAGATCCGGGGCCTACGAGCAGTACTTC. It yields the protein CASTPDRSGAYEQYF.

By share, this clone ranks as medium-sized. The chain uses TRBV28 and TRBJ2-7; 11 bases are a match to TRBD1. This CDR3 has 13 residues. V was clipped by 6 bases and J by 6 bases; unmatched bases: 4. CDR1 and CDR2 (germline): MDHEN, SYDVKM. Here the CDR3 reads CASRQGQGGEQYF. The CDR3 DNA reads TGTGCCAGCAGGCAGGGACAGGGGGGCGAGCAGTACTTC.

The CDR3 region has the DNA TGTGCCAGCAGTTATGAGGTTCGGGTGGACGAGCAGTACTTC. Translated, it gives CASSYEVRVDEQYF. This chain uses TRBV6-5 with TRBJ2-7; D unclear. Germline V CDR1 and CDR2: MNHEY, SVGAGI. This CDR3 is built from 14 residues. The V end was cut by 3 bases, the J end by 5 bases, with 14 bases between.

The CDR3 DNA sequence: TGTGCCAGCAGCCCAGTAACAGGGGGCTCCTACGAGCAGTACTTC. Translation: CASSPVTGGSYEQYF. The chain carries TRBV7-6 and TRBJ2-7; TRBD1 matches at 8 bases. The CDR3 covers 15 residues. Trimming removed 5 bases from V and 0 bases from J; junction bases left unmatched: 6. The germline V gene encodes CDR1 SGHVS and CDR2 FNYEAQ. The complete variable domain, with remaining parts taken from reference TRBV7-6 and TRBJ2-7, reads GAGVSQSPRYKVTKRGQDVALRCDPISGHVSLYWYRQALGQGPEFLTYFNYEAQQDKSGLPNDRFSAERPEGSISTLTIQRTEQRDSAMYRCASSPVTGGSYEQYFGPGTRLTVT.

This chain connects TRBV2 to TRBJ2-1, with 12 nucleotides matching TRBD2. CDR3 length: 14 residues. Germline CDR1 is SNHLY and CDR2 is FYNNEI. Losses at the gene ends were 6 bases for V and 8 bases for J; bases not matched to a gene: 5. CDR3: CASSLAGGADEQFF. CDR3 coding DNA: TGTGCCAGCAGCCTAGCGGGGGGGGCCGATGAGCAGTTCTTC.

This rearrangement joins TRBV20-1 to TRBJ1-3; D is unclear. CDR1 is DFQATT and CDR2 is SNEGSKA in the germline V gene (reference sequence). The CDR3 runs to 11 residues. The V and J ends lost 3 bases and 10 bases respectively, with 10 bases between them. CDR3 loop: CSARYMETIYF. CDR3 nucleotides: TGCAGTGCTAGGTACATGGAAACCATATATTTT.

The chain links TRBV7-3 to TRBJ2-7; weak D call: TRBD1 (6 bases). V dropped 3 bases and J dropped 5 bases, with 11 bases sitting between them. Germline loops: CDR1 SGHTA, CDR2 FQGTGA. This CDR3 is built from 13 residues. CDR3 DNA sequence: TGTGCCAGCAGCTTTAGGCGACAGGACGAGCAGTACTTC. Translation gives CASSFRRQDEQYF.

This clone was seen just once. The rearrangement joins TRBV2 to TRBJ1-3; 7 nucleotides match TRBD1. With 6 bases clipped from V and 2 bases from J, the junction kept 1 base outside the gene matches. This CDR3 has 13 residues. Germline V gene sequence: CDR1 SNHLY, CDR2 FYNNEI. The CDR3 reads CASSDRAGNTIYF. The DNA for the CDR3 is TGTGCCAGCAGCGACAGGGCTGGAAACACCATATATTTT.

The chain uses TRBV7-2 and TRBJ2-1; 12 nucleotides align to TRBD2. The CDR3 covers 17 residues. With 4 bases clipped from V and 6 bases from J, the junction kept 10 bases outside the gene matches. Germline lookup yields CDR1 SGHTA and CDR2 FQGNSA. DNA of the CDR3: TGTGCCAGCAGCTACTTGACTAGCGGGGGCATCGTCAATGAGCAGTTCTTC. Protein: CASSYLTSGGIVNEQFF.

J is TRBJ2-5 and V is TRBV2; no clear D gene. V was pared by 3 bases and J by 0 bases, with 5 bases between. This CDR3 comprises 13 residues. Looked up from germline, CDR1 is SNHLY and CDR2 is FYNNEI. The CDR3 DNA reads TGTGCCAGCAGTGATATTAACCAAGAGACCCAGTACTTC. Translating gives CASSDINQETQYF.

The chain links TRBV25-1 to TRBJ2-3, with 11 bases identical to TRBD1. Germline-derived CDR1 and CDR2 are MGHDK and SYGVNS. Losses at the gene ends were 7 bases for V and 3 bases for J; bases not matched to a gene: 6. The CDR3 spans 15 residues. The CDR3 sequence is CASTGTGGGTDTQYF. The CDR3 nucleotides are TGTGCCAGCACTGGGACAGGGGGGGGGACAGATACGCAGTATTTT.

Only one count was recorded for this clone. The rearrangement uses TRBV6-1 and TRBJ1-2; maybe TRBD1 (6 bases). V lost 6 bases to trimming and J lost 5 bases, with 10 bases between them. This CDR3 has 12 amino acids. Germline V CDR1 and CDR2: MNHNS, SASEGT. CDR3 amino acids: CASRIRGYGYTF. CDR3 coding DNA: TGTGCCAGCAGGATCAGGGGATATGGCTACACCTTC.

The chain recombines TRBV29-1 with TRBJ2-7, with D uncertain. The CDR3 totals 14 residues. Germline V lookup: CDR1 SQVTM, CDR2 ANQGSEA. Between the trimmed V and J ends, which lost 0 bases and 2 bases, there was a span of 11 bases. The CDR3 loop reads CSVEDGRRPYEQYF. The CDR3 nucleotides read TGCAGCGTTGAAGATGGTCGCAGGCCCTACGAGCAGTACTTC.

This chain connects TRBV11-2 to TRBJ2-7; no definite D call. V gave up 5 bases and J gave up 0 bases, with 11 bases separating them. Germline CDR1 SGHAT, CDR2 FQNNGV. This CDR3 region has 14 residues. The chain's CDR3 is CASSPFSSSYEQYF. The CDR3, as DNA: TGTGCCAGCAGCCCCTTTTCGAGCTCCTACGAGCAGTACTTC.

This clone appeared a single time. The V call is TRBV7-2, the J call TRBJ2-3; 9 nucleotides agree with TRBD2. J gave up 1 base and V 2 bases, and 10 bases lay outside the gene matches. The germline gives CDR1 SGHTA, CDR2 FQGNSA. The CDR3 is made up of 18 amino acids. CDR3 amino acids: CASSLRGLAGDRTDTQYF. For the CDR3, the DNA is TGTGCCAGCAGCTTAAGGGGGTTAGCGGGGGACCGCACAGATACGCAGTATTTT.

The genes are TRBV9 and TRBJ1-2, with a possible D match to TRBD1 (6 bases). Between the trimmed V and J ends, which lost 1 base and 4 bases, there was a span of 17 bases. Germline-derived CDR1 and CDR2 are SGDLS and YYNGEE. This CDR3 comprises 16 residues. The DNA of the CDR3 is TGTGCCAGCAGCGTAAATCGGGGAGAGGGGGGCTATGGCTACACCTTC. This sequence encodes CASSVNRGEGGYGYTF.

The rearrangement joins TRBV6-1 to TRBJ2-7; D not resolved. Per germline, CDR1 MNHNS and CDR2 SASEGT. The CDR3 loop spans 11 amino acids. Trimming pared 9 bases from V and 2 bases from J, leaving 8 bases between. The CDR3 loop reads CASASTYEQYF. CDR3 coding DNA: TGTGCCAGTGCCAGCACCTACGAGCAGTACTTC.

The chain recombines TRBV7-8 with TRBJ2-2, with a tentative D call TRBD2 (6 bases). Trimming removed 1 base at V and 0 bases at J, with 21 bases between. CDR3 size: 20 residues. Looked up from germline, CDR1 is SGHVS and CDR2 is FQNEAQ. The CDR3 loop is CASSLGWLAPRGPNTGELFF. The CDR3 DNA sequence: TGTGCCAGCAGCTTAGGGTGGCTAGCGCCGAGGGGTCCGAACACCGGGGAGCTGTTTTTT.

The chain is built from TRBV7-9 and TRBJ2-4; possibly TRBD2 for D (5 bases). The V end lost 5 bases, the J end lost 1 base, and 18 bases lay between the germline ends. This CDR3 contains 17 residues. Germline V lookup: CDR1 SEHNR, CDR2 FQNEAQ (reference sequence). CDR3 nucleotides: TGTGCCAGCAGCACCCCCCAATACGGGGTTGCCAAAAACATTCAGTACTTC. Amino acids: CASSTPQYGVAKNIQYF.

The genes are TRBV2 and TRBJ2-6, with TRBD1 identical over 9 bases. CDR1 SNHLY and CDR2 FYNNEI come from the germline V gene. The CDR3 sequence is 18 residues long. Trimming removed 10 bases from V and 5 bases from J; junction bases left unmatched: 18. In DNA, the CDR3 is TGTGCCACCAAGCCCTTGGGGGACAGGGTTGATTGGGCCAACGTCCTGACTTTC. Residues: CATKPLGDRVDWANVLTF.

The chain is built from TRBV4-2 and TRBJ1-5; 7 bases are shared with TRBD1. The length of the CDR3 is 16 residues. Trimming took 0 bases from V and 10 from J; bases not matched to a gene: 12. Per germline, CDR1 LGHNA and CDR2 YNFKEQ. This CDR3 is CASSQETGDPFGPQHF. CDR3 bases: TGTGCCAGCAGCCAAGAAACAGGGGACCCCTTCGGACCCCAGCATTTT.

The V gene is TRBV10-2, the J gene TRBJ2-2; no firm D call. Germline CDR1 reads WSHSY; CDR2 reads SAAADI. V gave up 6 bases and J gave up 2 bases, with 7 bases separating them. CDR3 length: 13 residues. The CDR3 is CASRAPNTGELFF. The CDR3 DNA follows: TGCGCCAGCAGGGCCCCTAACACCGGGGAGCTGTTTTTT.

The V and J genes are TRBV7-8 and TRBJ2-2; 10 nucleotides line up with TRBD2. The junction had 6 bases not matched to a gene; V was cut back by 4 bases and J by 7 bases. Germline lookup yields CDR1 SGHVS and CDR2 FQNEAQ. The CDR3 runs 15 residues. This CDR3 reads CASSYPGLALGELFF. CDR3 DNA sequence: TGTGCCAGCAGCTACCCGGGACTAGCGCTCGGGGAGCTGTTTTTT.

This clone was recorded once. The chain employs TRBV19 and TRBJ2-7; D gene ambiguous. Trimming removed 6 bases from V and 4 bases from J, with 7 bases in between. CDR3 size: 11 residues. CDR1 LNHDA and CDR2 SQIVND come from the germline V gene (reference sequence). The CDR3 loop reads CASSGSYEQYF. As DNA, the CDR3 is TGTGCCAGTAGCGGGTCATACGAGCAGTACTTC.

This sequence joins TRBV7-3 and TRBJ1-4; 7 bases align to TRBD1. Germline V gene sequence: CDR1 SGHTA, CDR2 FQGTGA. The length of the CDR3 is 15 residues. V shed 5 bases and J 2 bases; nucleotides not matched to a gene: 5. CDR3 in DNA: TGTGCCAGCAGCAAGGACAGGCCTACTAATGAAAAACTGTTTTTT. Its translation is CASSKDRPTNEKLFF.

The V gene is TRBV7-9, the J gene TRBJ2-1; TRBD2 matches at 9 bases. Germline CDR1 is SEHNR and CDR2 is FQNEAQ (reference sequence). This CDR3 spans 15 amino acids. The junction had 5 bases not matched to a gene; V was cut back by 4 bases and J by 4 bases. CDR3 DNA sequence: TGTGCCAGCAGCTCCGCGGGACTAGCTTACAATGAGCAGTTCTTC. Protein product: CASSSAGLAYNEQFF.

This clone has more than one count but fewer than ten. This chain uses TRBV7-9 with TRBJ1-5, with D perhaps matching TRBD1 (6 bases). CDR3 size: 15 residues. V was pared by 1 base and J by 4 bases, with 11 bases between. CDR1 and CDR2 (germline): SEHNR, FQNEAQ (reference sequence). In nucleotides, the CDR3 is TGTGCCAGCAGCTTAGACAGGGACCCAAATCAGCCCCAGCATTTT. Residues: CASSLDRDPNQPQHF.